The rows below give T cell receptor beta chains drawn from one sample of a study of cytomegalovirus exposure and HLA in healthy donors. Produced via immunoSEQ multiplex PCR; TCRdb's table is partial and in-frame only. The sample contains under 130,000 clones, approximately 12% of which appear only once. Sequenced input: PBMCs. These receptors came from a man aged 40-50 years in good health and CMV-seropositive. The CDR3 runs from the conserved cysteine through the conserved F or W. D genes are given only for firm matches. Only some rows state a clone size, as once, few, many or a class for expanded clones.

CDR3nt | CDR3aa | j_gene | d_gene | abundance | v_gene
TGTGCCAGCAGCTTAGGCTTAGCAGGGACTAGTTATGGCTACACCTTC | CASSLGLAGTSYGYTF | TRBJ1-2 | NA | few | TRBV13
TGTGCCAGTAGTATAGCCCGGACAGTGATGAGCACTGAAGCTTTCTTT | CASSIARTVMSTEAFF | TRBJ1-1 | NA | few | TRBV19
TGCGCCAGCAGCGACGGACAGGGTTATGGCTACACCTTC | CASSDGQGYGYTF | TRBJ1-2 | TRBD1 | few | TRBV5-1
TGCGCCAGCAGCTTGGGAGCGTCAGGGATGAACGAGCAGTACTTC | CASSLGASGMNEQYF | TRBJ2-7 | NA | many | TRBV5-1
TGCGCCAGCAGCCCCAGTCGCGGCCTCTCTGGAAACACCATATATTTT | CASSPSRGLSGNTIYF | TRBJ1-3 | NA | NA | TRBV4-1
TGTGCCAGCATGTCACGGGGACAGAATAATGAAAAACTGTTTTTT | CASMSRGQNNEKLFF | TRBJ1-4 | TRBD1 | NA | TRBV6-1
TGTGCCAGCAGCTTAATGGCTAGCGCGGAGCAGTTCTTC | CASSLMASAEQFF | TRBJ2-1 | NA | few | TRBV7-3
TGTGCCAGCTCTCCTACCTACGAGCAGTACTTC | CASSPTYEQYF | TRBJ2-7 | NA | few | TRBV18
TGTGCCAGCAGCCCAACGGGCGGGCCGAACCTGGGTGAGCAGTTCTTC | CASSPTGGPNLGEQFF | TRBJ2-1 | NA | NA | TRBV7-9
TGTGCCAGCAGCTTGGTAGGACAGGGGAACACTGAAGCTTTCTTT | CASSLVGQGNTEAFF | TRBJ1-1 | TRBD1 | few | TRBV5-4
TGCGCCAGCAGCTGGGGACAGGGGGAAGGCTACACCTTC | CASSWGQGEGYTF | TRBJ1-2 | TRBD1 | few | TRBV5-1
TGCGCCAGCAGTGGTCTGCCAGGGAAGGGCACTGAAGCTTTCTTT | CASSGLPGKGTEAFF | TRBJ1-1 | NA | few | TRBV10-1
TGTGCCAGCACCAGGGCCGACACTGGGGCCAACGTCCTGACTTTC | CASTRADTGANVLTF | TRBJ2-6 | NA | NA | TRBV6-5
TGCGCCAGCAGTGAGTCGACTCTAACCGAGCAGTACTTC | CASSESTLTEQYF | TRBJ2-7 | NA | NA | TRBV10-1
TGTGCCAGCAGTTACTCAGGGGGGGGAAGCAATCAGCCCCAGCATTTT | CASSYSGGGSNQPQHF | TRBJ1-5 | NA | few | TRBV6-5
TGTGCCAGCAGCTTAGCAGGGAGGAACACTGAAGCTTTCTTT | CASSLAGRNTEAFF | TRBJ1-1 | NA | few | TRBV7-9
TGTGCCAGCAGTCATCCGGGACAGGGGTTCTACCAGCCCCAGCATTTT | CASSHPGQGFYQPQHF | TRBJ1-5 | TRBD1 | few | TRBV6-6
TGCGCCAGCAGTGGGGGTGGAGGGCAGTTCTTC | CASSGGGGQFF | TRBJ2-1 | NA | few | TRBV10-1
TGCAGCGTTGTGCTGACGGGAGCGGCAGATACGCAGTATTTT | CSVVLTGAADTQYF | TRBJ2-3 | NA | NA | TRBV29-1
TGTGCCAGCAGCCCCACACTCCGGGTCTACTCCTACGAGCAGTACTTC | CASSPTLRVYSYEQYF | TRBJ2-7 | NA | few | TRBV7-9
TGTGCCAGCAAGCCTAGCGGGTATTACAATGAGCAGTTCTTC | CASKPSGYYNEQFF | TRBJ2-1 | TRBD2 | NA | TRBV7-9
TGCAGCGTTGAAGATCTAGAGACCCAGTACTTC | CSVEDLETQYF | TRBJ2-5 | NA | few | TRBV29-1
TGTGCCAGCAGCTCCAGGGGGCGCGGTCAGGAGACCCAGTACTTC | CASSSRGRGQETQYF | TRBJ2-5 | TRBD1 | NA | TRBV6-5
TGTGCCAGCAGCTTCGCCGGGACAGCTCAAGAGACCCAGTACTTC | CASSFAGTAQETQYF | TRBJ2-5 | TRBD1 | NA | TRBV7-2
TGTGCCAGCGGGGCCCTTAGCACAGATACGCAGTATTTT | CASGALSTDTQYF | TRBJ2-3 | NA | few | TRBV7-6
TGTGCCAGCAGCCTGGCGGCAGGGGCCTCCCAGTTCTTC | CASSLAAGASQFF | TRBJ2-1 | NA | few | TRBV5-6
TGCGCCAGCAGCTTGGCCGGGACAGGAACTGAAGCTTTCTTT | CASSLAGTGTEAFF | TRBJ1-1 | TRBD1 | NA | TRBV5-1
TGTGCCAGCAGCTTGGCCGCTAGCGGGAGATTTACCGGGGAGCTGTTTTTT | CASSLAASGRFTGELFF | TRBJ2-2 | TRBD2 | few | TRBV5-6
TGTGCCAGCAGGGACAGGGGACCCGGGGAGCTGTTTTTT | CASRDRGPGELFF | TRBJ2-2 | TRBD1 | NA | TRBV6-5
TGTGCCAGCAGCCGAGACACAGATACGCAGTATTTT | CASSRDTDTQYF | TRBJ2-3 | NA | NA | TRBV5-4
TGTGCCAGCAGTTTATTCGGAGATACCGGGACAGCAACCGGTGGCTACACCTTC | CASSLFGDTGTATGGYTF | TRBJ1-2 | TRBD1 | NA | TRBV28
TGTGCCATCAGTGAGCAGGCAGGTCCGATCAATCAGCCCCAGCATTTT | CAISEQAGPINQPQHF | TRBJ1-5 | NA | NA | TRBV10-3
TGTGCCAGCAGCCTAGCGGGAGAAGCCTACGAGCAGTACTTC | CASSLAGEAYEQYF | TRBJ2-7 | TRBD2 | NA | TRBV6-1
TGTGCCACCTTGGGACAGGGAGGTTTTTGGAAGAACACTGAAGCTTTCTTT | CATLGQGGFWKNTEAFF | TRBJ1-1 | TRBD1 | few | TRBV10-3
TGTGCCAGCAGCTCCCGTCGGCAGACAGGCGGCAATCAGCCCCAGCATTTT | CASSSRRQTGGNQPQHF | TRBJ1-5 | NA | few | TRBV13
TGTGCCAGTAGTAGGACAGCAGCGAGAGCTAACTATGGCTACACCTTC | CASSRTAARANYGYTF | TRBJ1-2 | NA | NA | TRBV19
TGTGCCAGCAGTCAAACGGGGGGGGCTGGAAACACCATATATTTT | CASSQTGGAGNTIYF | TRBJ1-3 | NA | few | TRBV11-2
TGTGCCAGCAGCTTCAGGGGGGCTGCCAATGAGCAGTTCTTC | CASSFRGAANEQFF | TRBJ2-1 | NA | NA | TRBV7-9
TGTGCCAGCAGGGGACTAGCTACCTACAATGAGCAGTTCTTC | CASRGLATYNEQFF | TRBJ2-1 | TRBD2 | NA | TRBV6-4
TGTGCCAGCAGTTTCGGGGCAGGGGGGAATGAGCAGTTCTTC | CASSFGAGGNEQFF | TRBJ2-1 | NA | few | TRBV27
TGTGCCAGCAGTTACGAACGAGCCGTCACAGATACGCAGTATTTT | CASSYERAVTDTQYF | TRBJ2-3 | NA | NA | TRBV6-6
TGCAGCGTTCGAATACTAGCAACCCAGTACTTC | CSVRILATQYF | TRBJ2-5 | NA | few | TRBV29-1
TGTGCCAGCAGTTACAGGGGGTATGGTGGCTACACCTTC | CASSYRGYGGYTF | TRBJ1-2 | NA | NA | TRBV6-5
TGTGCCAGTAGTCCCCAAGCGGGAGCCTACAATGAGCAGTTCTTC | CASSPQAGAYNEQFF | TRBJ2-1 | TRBD2 | NA | TRBV19
TGTGCCAGCAGCTCAGCAGCGGAGGGATACTACAATGAGCAGTTCTTC | CASSSAAEGYYNEQFF | TRBJ2-1 | NA | few | TRBV11-3
TGTGCCAGCAGCGTAGGAAAGGGACTAGCGGGACGTCTTGCCGAGCAGTTCTTC | CASSVGKGLAGRLAEQFF | TRBJ2-1 | TRBD2 | NA | TRBV9